A single sample is the source of the 31 T cell receptor beta chains below, sequenced in a study of blood T cells in healthy people across ages. The authors ran a second PCR of roughly 6 to 11 cycles using a sample-barcoded 5' primer and a J-beta primer mix. From the 5' RACE reads, TCRdb called clonotypes with MiXCR, one entry per CDR3 protein. The data hold approximately 350,000 distinct CDR3 sequences, with 52% observed a single time. Sample: blood. These receptors originate from a man aged 55-75 years in good health.

The chain has TRBV29-1 and TRBJ1-2; no reliable D call. V lost 3 bases to trimming and J lost 6 bases, with 14 bases between them. This CDR3 spans 13 amino acids. Looked up from germline, CDR1 is SQVTM and CDR2 is ANQGSEA. CDR3 sequence reads: CSVDKASYDGYTF. CDR3 in DNA: TGCAGCGTTGACAAGGCCAGTTATGATGGCTACACCTTC. Supplemented by reference TRBV29-1 and TRBJ1-2, the full variable domain reads SAVISQKPSRDICQRGTSLTIQCQVDSQVTMMFWYRQQPGQSLTLIATANQGSEATYESGFVIDKFPISRPNLTFSTLTVSNMSPEDSSIYLCSVDKASYDGYTFGSGTRLTVV.

This clonotype appeared a few times. The V gene is TRBV9, the J gene TRBJ2-1, with 9 bases that match TRBD2. The CDR3 loop spans 15 amino acids. With V trimmed by 1 base and J by 12 bases, 11 bases remained unmatched. Germline-derived CDR1 and CDR2 are SGDLS and YYNGEE. The CDR3 sequence: CASSVRSSGAWGQFF. The CDR3 DNA is TGTGCCAGCAGCGTAAGATCTAGCGGGGCTTGGGGGCAGTTCTTC.

V gene TRBV20-1 combines with J gene TRBJ2-1; D is unclear. CDR3 size: 13 residues. Germline V gene data show CDR1 as DFQATT and CDR2 as SNEGSKA (reference sequence). V was shortened by 6 bases and J by 4 bases, with 13 bases between the two germline ends. The CDR3 region has the DNA TGCAGTGCATACACCCCCGAGTACAATGAGCAGTTCTTC. Amino acids: CSAYTPEYNEQFF.

The chain is built from TRBV4-1 and TRBJ1-5; D may be TRBD1 (6 bases). Germline CDR1 MGHRA, CDR2 YSYEKL. Trimming shortened V by 0 bases and J by 11 bases, and 17 bases separated the two germline ends. The CDR3 contains 15 residues. CDR3 nucleotide sequence: TGCGCCAGCAGCCAAGAAGGGACACTCGGTAGGGCCCAGCATTTT. This codes for CASSQEGTLGRAQHF.

This clonotype was observed once. With a much larger clone just one base away, this may be a read error. This chain connects TRBV29-1 to TRBJ2-6; 9 bases line up with TRBD1. Looked up from germline, CDR1 is SQVTM and CDR2 is ANQGSEA. The CDR3 loop spans 15 amino acids. The CDR3 DNA sequence: TGCGGCGTGGGGACAGGGAGCTCTGGGGCCAACGTCCTGACTTTC. Its protein product is CGVGTGSSGANVLTF.

This chain uses TRBV25-1 with TRBJ2-2; D may be TRBD1 or TRBD2 (5 bases each). The CDR3 covers 16 residues. Germline V lookup: CDR1 MGHDK, CDR2 SYGVNS. The ends were cut back, 6 bases at V and 0 bases at J, with 14 bases in the middle. CDR3: CASRGTGKSNTGELFF. CDR3 DNA sequence: TGTGCCAGCAGAGGGACGGGGAAGTCGAACACCGGGGAGCTGTTTTTT.

This chain connects TRBV29-1 to TRBJ2-3, with D uncertain. This CDR3 has 15 residues. The V end was cut by 5 bases, the J end by 0 bases, with 15 bases between. Germline V gives CDR1 SQVTM, CDR2 ANQGSEA. CDR3 nucleotide sequence: TGCAGCGTTCCCCCCCGGACCCCTAGCACAGATACGCAGTATTTT. It specifies CSVPPRTPSTDTQYF.

V is TRBV20-1 and J is TRBJ1-1; no clear D. Germline-derived CDR1 and CDR2 are DFQATT and SNEGSKA (reference sequence). The CDR3 sequence is 16 residues long. Trimming removed 0 bases from V and 1 base from J, with 15 bases in between. The CDR3 nucleotides read TGCAGTGCTAGAGATGGTGGAACGGAGTGGAACACTGAAGCTTTCTTT. It codes for CSARDGGTEWNTEAFF.

This clonotype has more than one count but fewer than ten. V and J are TRBV7-8 and TRBJ1-5, with 9 bases aligning to TRBD1. V lost 1 base to trimming and J lost 7 bases; unmatched junction nucleotides: 5. The CDR3 runs to 15 residues. Germline values: CDR1 SGHVS, CDR2 FQNEAQ. CDR3 DNA sequence: TGTGCCAGCAGCTTAGACAGGGGGCCGGTACAGCCCCAGCATTTT. Its translation: CASSLDRGPVQPQHF.

The chain uses TRBV12-3 or TRBV12-4 and TRBJ1-6; no firm D call. CDR3 length equals 14 residues. Trimming cost V 8 bases and J 4 bases, with 12 bases left between them. Here the CDR3 DNA reads TGTGCCAGCGTTGCAGCCGGGTATAATTCACCCCTCCACTTT. The encoded protein is CASVAAGYNSPLHF.

The rearrangement uses TRBV7-8 and TRBJ2-3; 7 nucleotides line up with TRBD2. The junction had 15 bases not matched to a gene; V was cut back by 5 bases and J by 1 base. CDR1 SGHVS and CDR2 FQNEAQ come from the germline V gene. The CDR3 runs to 18 residues. The CDR3 region is CASSPGGFGRRGTDTQYF. CDR3 DNA: TGTGCCAGCAGCCCCGGGGGGTTCGGGCGGAGGGGCACAGATACGCAGTATTTT.

This clonotype has just one count. Given a much more abundant clone one base away, this may be a read error. V usage is TRBV20-1 and J usage is TRBJ1-2, with D maybe TRBD1 (5 bases). CDR3 length: 14 amino acids. Per the germline V gene, CDR1 is DFQATT and CDR2 is SNEGSKA (reference sequence). The V end lost 1 base, the J end lost 6 bases, and 15 bases lay between the germline ends. Written as DNA, the CDR3 is TGCAGTGCTAGAGCCCCGGGGCAGTTAGATGGCTACACCTTC. Its translation is CSARAPGQLDGYTF.

The chain uses TRBV7-2 and TRBJ1-5, with a weak D call TRBD1 (6 bases). This CDR3 spans 14 amino acids. Trimming removed 5 bases from V and 7 bases from J, with 15 bases in between. CDR1 SGHTA and CDR2 FQGNSA come from the germline V gene. CDR3 bases: TGTGCCAGCAGCCGTAACAGGGCCGGGCAGCCCCAGCATTTT. Translating gives CASSRNRAGQPQHF. The full variable domain, completed using reference TRBV7-2 and TRBJ1-5, is GAGVSQSPSNKVTEKGKDVELRCDPISGHTALYWYRQSLGQGLEFLIYFQGNSAPDKSGLPSDRFSAERTGGSVSTLTIQRTQQEDSAVYLCASSRNRAGQPQHFGDGTRLSIL.

V usage is TRBV12-3 or TRBV12-4 and J usage is TRBJ2-1, with 8 bases lining up with TRBD1. This CDR3 has 15 amino acids. V dropped 8 bases and J dropped 0; count of bases not matched to a gene: 6. The CDR3 bases are TGTGCCAGCGCCCGGACAGGGAGCTCCTACAATGAGCAGTTCTTC. This encodes CASARTGSSYNEQFF.

The rearrangement links TRBV20-1 to TRBJ2-1; 9 bases map to TRBD2. Germline CDR1 reads DFQATT; CDR2 reads SNEGSKA (reference sequence). V lost 0 bases to trimming and J lost 6 bases; unmatched junction nucleotides: 12. The CDR3 contains 17 residues. The CDR3 region has the DNA TGCAGTGCTAGAGATCCTTATGGTAGCGGGAGAGGCAATGAGCAGTTCTTC. Translated, it gives CSARDPYGSGRGNEQFF.

J is TRBJ2-3 and V is TRBV10-3; possible D gene TRBD2, 5 bases. The CDR3 covers 14 residues. Germline lookup yields CDR1 ENHRY and CDR2 SYGVKD. The V and J ends lost 4 bases and 6 bases respectively, with 14 bases between them. The DNA for the CDR3 is TGTGCCATCAGTGCGCAGAGACCGGGGGATACGCAGTATTTT. It translates to CAISAQRPGDTQYF.

V and J are TRBV4-1 and TRBJ2-7; TRBD2 is a possible D gene (6 bases). The V end was cut by 1 base, the J end by 4 bases, with 17 bases between. This CDR3 is built from 16 residues. The germline gives CDR1 MGHRA, CDR2 YSYEKL. Here the CDR3 DNA reads TGCGCCAGCAGCCAAGTCGGGTCCGGCGGGAAGTACGAGCAGTACTTC. Amino acids: CASSQVGSGGKYEQYF.

This clonotype showed up just once. The chain is built from TRBV12-3 or TRBV12-4 and TRBJ1-1; unclear D gene. This CDR3 is built from 15 residues. Trimming removed 2 bases at V and 1 base at J, with 11 bases between. Here the CDR3 DNA reads TGTGCCAGCAGTTTAAGGCTAACGGCGAACACTGAAGCTTTCTTT. It codes for CASSLRLTANTEAFF.

The chain links TRBV27 to TRBJ2-5, with D maybe TRBD1 (6 bases). V lost 6 bases and J lost 11, with 19 bases in between. The CDR3 covers 13 residues. CDR1 is MNHEY, CDR2 SMNVEV, per germline (reference sequence). The CDR3 bases are TGTGCCAGCAGCTCACTCGGGGACAATGAGCAGTACTTC. This encodes CASSSLGDNEQYF.

This clonotype was seen a handful of times. V gene TRBV7-8 combines with J gene TRBJ2-1; tentatively, D is TRBD2 (5 bases). Trimming took 3 bases from V and 1 from J, leaving 7 bases between them. Germline lookup yields CDR1 SGHVS and CDR2 FQNEAQ. CDR3 length: 14 residues. The CDR3 spells CASSFPGSYNEQFF. The CDR3 bases are TGTGCCAGCAGCTTTCCGGGATCCTACAATGAGCAGTTCTTC.

This clonotype has just one count. The V and J genes are TRBV20-1 and TRBJ2-7, with TRBD2 matching 9 bases. The V gene end was trimmed by 6 bases and the J gene end by 0 bases; junction bases not matched to a gene: 9. Germline values: CDR1 DFQATT, CDR2 SNEGSKA (reference sequence). The CDR3 covers 15 residues. The CDR3 sequence is CSALPPSGTSYEQYF. For the CDR3, the DNA is TGCAGTGCCCTTCCTCCTAGCGGGACCTCCTACGAGCAGTACTTC.

The rearrangement uses TRBV20-1 and TRBJ1-6; D is unresolved. V gave up 5 bases and J gave up 9 bases, with 8 bases separating them. The CDR3 spans 11 residues. CDR1 is DFQATT and CDR2 is SNEGSKA in the germline V gene (reference sequence). In nucleotides, the CDR3 is TGCAGTGCTCGAACAAGTTCACCCCTCCACTTT. Amino acid sequence: CSARTSSPLHF.

The CDR3 bases are TGTGCCAGCAGCGTAGCTTACGGAAGCTCCTACGAGCAGTACTTC. It translates to CASSVAYGSSYEQYF. The gene calls are TRBV9 and TRBJ2-7; no clear D gene. The CDR3 runs to 15 residues. Germline V gene data show CDR1 as SGDLS and CDR2 as YYNGEE. With 0 bases removed from V and 0 bases from J, the gap between germline ends came to 10 bases.

This clonotype was found a few times. The J gene is TRBJ2-3, the V gene TRBV4-2; 9 bases line up with TRBD2. The CDR3 is 16 residues long. V dropped 5 bases and J dropped 1; count of bases not matched to a gene: 7. Germline lookup yields CDR1 LGHNA and CDR2 YNFKEQ. CDR3 residues: CASSIQRGAGTDTQYF. The CDR3 nucleotides are TGTGCCAGCAGCATACAGCGGGGGGCGGGCACAGATACGCAGTATTTT.

The chain couples TRBV18 to TRBJ2-1, with TRBD2 identical over 10 bases. V trimming: 3 bases; J trimming: 9 bases; junction bases outside the gene matches: 2. Germline assignment: CDR1 KGHSH and CDR2 LQKENI. The CDR3 length is 13 residues. This CDR3 is CASSPRLAGEQFF. CDR3 coding DNA: TGTGCCAGCTCACCCCGACTAGCGGGTGAGCAGTTCTTC.

A few counts support this clonotype. The J gene is TRBJ1-6, the V gene TRBV6-1; D remains ambiguous. Looked up from germline, CDR1 is MNHNS and CDR2 is SASEGT. The CDR3 contains 13 residues. V was pared by 3 bases and J by 9 bases, with 9 bases between. For the CDR3, the DNA is TGTGCCAGCAGTGAGATGGAGGCTTCACCCCTCCACTTT. Encoded protein: CASSEMEASPLHF.

The chain has TRBV6-5 and TRBJ1-2; D perhaps matches TRBD1 (5 bases). The germline CDR1 and CDR2 sequences are MNHEY and SVGAGI. The CDR3 extends over 14 amino acids. Trimming stripped 6 bases from V and 7 bases from J, with 18 bases between. CDR3 loop: CASSLDMGHLGYTF. In nucleotides, the CDR3 is TGTGCCAGCAGCCTAGACATGGGGCATCTTGGCTACACCTTC.

This clonotype has just one count. At one end, the junction sequence differs from germline, possibly due to a read error. CDR3 DNA: TGCGCCAGCAGCCTTCCGGGACAGGCCTTCAATGAGCGGTTCTTC. Protein: CASSLPGQAFNERFF. V usage is TRBV4-1 and J usage is TRBJ2-1, with 8 bases matching TRBD1. Germline CDR1 reads MGHRA; CDR2 reads YSYEKL. CDR3 size: 15 residues.

This chain connects TRBV3-1 to TRBJ2-7; TRBD2 agrees at 14 bases. CDR3 length: 20 amino acids. Germline values: CDR1 LGHDT, CDR2 YNNKEL (reference sequence). Trimming cost V 4 bases and J 7 bases; bases outside gene matches: 21. The CDR3 spells CASSLVVGTSGRNSYNEQYF. The DNA for the CDR3 is TGTGCCAGCAGCCTGGTGGTAGGGACTAGCGGGAGAAACTCCTACAATGAGCAGTACTTC.

To note about this clonotype: This may stem from a read error, because a much larger clone lies one nucleotide away. The genes are TRBV6-1 and TRBJ2-3; D gene uncertain. CDR3 length: 14 residues. Trimming cost V 6 bases and J 2 bases, with 12 bases left between them. The germline gives CDR1 MNHNS, CDR2 SASEGT. CDR3 nucleotide sequence: TGTGCCAGCAGGTCGGGTGCTTTCACAGATACGCAGTATTTT. It encodes CASRSGAFTDTQYF.

This clonotype was seen a single time. The CDR3 region has the DNA TGTGCCAGCAGCTTTCAGGGCTTCTCCTACGAGCAGTACTTC. Protein sequence: CASSFQGFSYEQYF. The rearrangement joins TRBV7-2 to TRBJ2-7; perhaps TRBD1 as D (5 bases). Germline V gene lookup returns CDR1 SGHTA and CDR2 FQGNSA. This CDR3 comprises 14 residues. V lost 3 bases to trimming and J lost 0 bases, with 9 bases between them.